These T cell receptor beta chains were read from a single sample in a study of Graves' ophthalmopathy and Graves' hyperthyroidism. TCRdb passed the multiplex PCR reads through MiXCR, listing each CDR3 protein once. Of about 170,000 distinct CDR3 sequences listed, roughly 37% are singletons. The sequenced sample was peripheral blood. The receptor set was obtained from a woman in her thirties or forties with Graves' ophthalmopathy. Each CDR3 is given with its conserved first and last residue. A D gene is named only where the DNA matches it firmly. The size field is filled for only some rows; it gives once, few, many or a size class.

TRBD2 TRBJ2-7 many TRBV11-2 CASSLDRSGGVSSYEQYF TGTGCCAGCAGCTTAGATCGATCGGGGGGAGTTTCGTCCTACGAGCAGTACTTC
NA TRBJ1-6 many TRBV9 CASSVSGHNLHF TGTGCCAGCAGCGTGAGTGGACATAACCTCCACTTT
NA TRBJ1-1 many TRBV11-2 CASSLDWLGRKAFF TGTGCCAGCAGCTTAGATTGGTTAGGCAGGAAAGCTTTCTTT
NA TRBJ1-1 many TRBV5-5 CASRQGWTEAFF TGTGCCAGCAGACAGGGTTGGACTGAAGCTTTCTTT
NA TRBJ2-2 once TRBV24-1 CATSDFSGGPVTGELFF TGTGCCACCAGTGATTTTTCCGGGGGTCCGGTCACCGGGGAGCTGTTTTTT
TRBD1 TRBJ2-7 NA TRBV12-3/TRBV12-4 CASTPRGQGIGEQYF TGTGCCAGCACCCCTAGGGGACAGGGGATAGGCGAGCAGTACTTC
NA TRBJ1-1 many TRBV19 CASSIIGEPWNTEAFF TGTGCCAGTAGTATTATCGGGGAACCGTGGAACACTGAAGCTTTCTTT
NA TRBJ2-5 NA TRBV2 CASSTGPFQETQYF TGTGCCAGCAGTACGGGGCCCTTCCAAGAGACCCAGTACTTC
NA TRBJ1-5 many TRBV13 CASSLGAVGNQPQHF TGTGCCAGCAGCTTAGGGGCAGTTGGCAATCAGCCCCAGCATTTT
TRBD1 TRBJ1-2 many TRBV2 CASSVGTGNFYGYTF TGTGCCAGCAGTGTGGGGACAGGGAACTTCTATGGCTACACCTTC
TRBD1 TRBJ1-1 NA TRBV27 CASFPTGGIGTEAFF TGTGCCAGCTTCCCCACAGGGGGTATTGGGACTGAAGCTTTCTTT
NA TRBJ2-7 NA TRBV6-5 CASSYMGDEQYF TGTGCCAGCAGTTATATGGGGGACGAGCAGTACTTC
NA TRBJ1-5 many TRBV6-5 CASSYGWGSNQPQHF TGTGCCAGCAGTTACGGGTGGGGGAGCAATCAGCCCCAGCATTTT
TRBD1 TRBJ2-7 NA TRBV6-5 CASSYSYRGLGEQYF TGTGCCAGCAGTTACTCGTACAGGGGGCTTGGCGAGCAGTACTTC
TRBD2 TRBJ2-5 once TRBV2 CASSEFTSGQETQYF TGTGCCAGCAGTGAATTCACTAGCGGACAAGAGACCCAGTACTTC
TRBD1 TRBJ2-7 NA TRBV24-1 CATSEDRRNEQYF TGTGCCACCAGTGAGGACAGGCGAAACGAGCAGTACTTC
TRBD1 TRBJ1-1 many TRBV19 CASSMDRGWRNTEAFF TGTGCCAGTAGTATGGACAGGGGATGGAGGAACACTGAAGCTTTCTTT
TRBD1 TRBJ1-1 many TRBV12-5 CASGLGTGANTEAFF TGTGCTAGTGGTTTGGGGACAGGAGCGAACACTGAAGCTTTCTTT
TRBD1 TRBJ2-7 NA TRBV6-1 CASSEWGQRVGGHEQYF TGTGCCAGCAGTGAATGGGGACAGAGGGTTGGGGGCCACGAGCAGTACTTC
NA TRBJ2-7 NA TRBV6-2/TRBV6-3 CASRLKGWYEQYF TGTGCCAGCCGTCTGAAGGGTTGGTACGAGCAGTACTTC
TRBD1 TRBJ2-5 few TRBV7-2 CASSLSTGKETQYF TGTGCCAGCAGCTTATCGACAGGGAAAGAGACCCAGTACTTC
TRBD2 TRBJ2-7 many TRBV20-1 CSASSGSLWEQYF TGCAGTGCTAGCAGCGGGAGTCTGTGGGAGCAGTACTTC
NA TRBJ2-7 NA TRBV28 CASTRGLVEQYF TGTGCCAGCACCAGGGGACTGGTCGAGCAGTACTTC
NA TRBJ1-3 NA TRBV12-3/TRBV12-4 CASSFGGGNSGNTIYF TGTGCCAGCAGTTTTGGTGGCGGGAACTCTGGAAACACCATATATTTT
NA TRBJ1-5 NA TRBV24-1 CATSESNRDQPQHF TGTGCCACCAGTGAGAGCAACAGGGATCAGCCCCAGCATTTT
NA TRBJ1-3 many TRBV6-5 CASSREPSRSGNTIYF TGTGCCAGCAGTAGGGAGCCCTCCCGCTCTGGAAACACCATATATTTT
NA TRBJ1-1 NA TRBV7-2 CASSLVSGANTEAFF TGTGCCAGCAGCCTGGTCTCAGGGGCGAACACTGAAGCTTTCTTT
TRBD1 TRBJ1-2 once TRBV20-1 CSAVTGGGSTNYGYTF TGCAGTGCCGTAACAGGGGGGGGTTCGACTAACTATGGCTACACCTTC
NA TRBJ1-5 many TRBV6-5 CASSYFVGQPQHF TGTGCCAGCAGTTACTTTGTTGGTCAGCCCCAGCATTTT
NA TRBJ1-1 many TRBV27 CASSSQVFF TGTGCCAGCAGTTCGCAGGTATTTTTT
NA TRBJ1-6 many TRBV7-2 CASSVGQLDSPLHF TGTGCCAGCAGCGTAGGACAACTTGATTCACCCCTCCACTTT
NA TRBJ2-7 many TRBV27 CASSLSKRVYEQYF TGTGCCAGCAGTTTATCTAAACGGGTCTACGAGCAGTACTTC
NA TRBJ2-5 NA TRBV15 CATSPDDTQETQYF TGTGCCACCAGCCCTGATGACACCCAAGAGACCCAGTACTTC
NA TRBJ2-7 once TRBV6-2/TRBV6-3 CASSQAGEDYEQYF TGTGCCAGCAGCCAAGCGGGTGAAGACTACGAGCAGTACTTC
NA TRBJ2-7 NA TRBV7-2 CASSLGLYSEQYF TGTGCCAGCAGCTTGGGGCTGTACTCCGAGCAGTACTTC
TRBD2 TRBJ2-7 many TRBV15 CATSTSGSSYEQYF TGTGCCACGTCTACTAGCGGGAGCTCCTACGAGCAGTACTTC
TRBD1 TRBJ1-5 NA TRBV28 CASSLWQGEGSNQPQHF TGTGCCAGCAGTTTATGGCAGGGGGAAGGGAGTAATCAGCCCCAGCATTTT